The 27 T cell receptor beta chains in this list originate from one sample, sequenced in a study of T cell changes during pregnancy in multiple sclerosis. Sequencing used immunoSEQ multiplex PCR; TCRdb keeps in-frame clones, though not all of them. The sample includes under 130,000 clones, 85% to 95% of them seen just once. This specimen consisted of peripheral blood, obtained after pregnancy. These receptors were collected from a female donor with multiple sclerosis, enrolled in a pregnancy study.

The chain employs TRBV10-3 and TRBJ2-1; TRBD1 agrees at 12 bases. The CDR3 length is 13 residues. The trim removed 10 bases at V and 10 bases at J, leaving 8 bases unmatched. Germline CDR1 ENHRY, CDR2 SYGVKD. Here the CDR3 reads CATQGQGAGEQFF. In DNA, the CDR3 is TGTGCCACCCAGGGACAGGGGGCAGGAGAGCAGTTCTTC.

The chain joins TRBV28 to TRBJ2-7, with D uncertain. V was trimmed by 5 bases and J by 1 base, leaving 3 bases between them. The CDR3 totals 11 residues. Germline V CDR1 and CDR2: MDHEN, SYDVKM. CDR3 protein: CASSRSYEQYF. In DNA, the CDR3 is TGTGCCAGCAGTCGGTCCTACGAGCAGTACTTC.

The rearrangement uses TRBV7-8 and TRBJ1-1, with 12 positions matching TRBD1. The CDR3 has 16 amino acids. CDR1 is SGHVS, CDR2 FQNEAQ, per germline. The J segment lost 2 bases and the V segment lost 6 bases, leaving 7 bases of the junction unmatched. For the CDR3, the DNA is TGTGCCAGCAGAAAAAGGGGACAGGGGGCAAACACTGAAGCTTTCTTT. Its translation: CASRKRGQGANTEAFF.

The chain couples TRBV29-1 to TRBJ1-1; D is uncertain. Germline V gives CDR1 SQVTM, CDR2 ANQGSEA. The V gene lost 6 bases and the J gene lost 0 bases, with 11 bases spanning the gap. The CDR3 spans 13 residues. CDR3: CSVRGRMNTEAFF. The CDR3 coding sequence is TGCAGCGTCCGTGGCAGGATGAACACTGAAGCTTTCTTT.

Only one count was recorded for this clone. The rearrangement joins TRBV7-3 to TRBJ2-3; maybe TRBD1 (7 bases). The CDR3 has 14 residues. The germline V gene encodes CDR1 SGHTA and CDR2 FQGTGA. Trimming left V 5 bases short and J 2 bases short, with 11 bases between. CDR3 region: CASSRGTDTDTQYF. CDR3 DNA sequence: TGTGCCAGCAGCCGGGGGACAGACACAGATACGCAGTATTTT.

This sequence joins TRBV6-1 and TRBJ1-2, with D unclear. The germline V gene encodes CDR1 MNHNS and CDR2 SASEGT. Trimming left V 0 bases short and J 2 bases short, with 10 bases between. The CDR3 covers 15 residues. The CDR3 DNA is TGTGCCAGCAGTGAAGCGGCGGGGATGAACTATGGCTACACCTTC. Its translation: CASSEAAGMNYGYTF.

The V gene is TRBV2, the J gene TRBJ2-7; no clear D gene. This CDR3 contains 16 residues. The V end lost 2 bases, the J end lost 3 bases, and 17 bases lay between the germline ends. The germline V gene encodes CDR1 SNHLY and CDR2 FYNNEI. CDR3 protein: CASSERGSPSLYEQYF. The CDR3 DNA reads TGTGCCAGCAGTGAAAGAGGAAGTCCCTCCCTCTACGAGCAGTACTTC.

Details on this clone: The sample carries other DNA sequences with the same CDR3. The chain is built from TRBV5-1 and TRBJ1-4, with 7 bases aligning to TRBD1. V lost 2 bases and J lost 4; bases outside the gene matches: 2. The CDR3 contains 14 residues. Per the germline V gene, CDR1 is SGHRS and CDR2 is YFSETQ. The CDR3 is CASSLGDSNEKLFF. For the CDR3, the DNA is TGCGCCAGCAGCTTAGGGGACAGTAATGAAAAACTGTTTTTT. Based on the CDR3 plus reference TRBV5-1 and TRBJ1-4, the full variable domain is KAGVTQTPRYLIKTRGQQVTLSCSPISGHRSVSWYQQTPGQGLQFLFEYFSETQRNKGNFPGRFSGRQFSNSRSEMNVSTLELGDSALYLCASSLGDSNEKLFFGSGTQLSVL.

This clone was observed a single time. V is TRBV27 and J is TRBJ2-3; 8 nucleotides line up with TRBD2. The trim removed 1 base at V and 3 bases at J, leaving 6 bases unmatched. This CDR3 has 16 residues. Per the germline V gene, CDR1 is MNHEY and CDR2 is SMNVEV (reference sequence). The chain's CDR3 is CASSLFGGGVTDTQYF. In nucleotides, the CDR3 is TGTGCCAGCAGTTTATTCGGGGGGGGTGTTACAGATACGCAGTATTTT.

CDR3 loop: CASSLWGGDPSSGANVLTF. CDR3 nucleotides: TGTGCCAGCAGTTTATGGGGAGGGGATCCGAGCTCTGGGGCCAACGTCCTGACTTTC. V gene TRBV28 combines with J gene TRBJ2-6; TRBD2 agrees at 7 bases. V lost 0 bases and J lost 0; bases outside the gene matches: 8. This CDR3 has 19 amino acids. CDR1 MDHEN and CDR2 SYDVKM come from the germline V gene.

This sequence joins TRBV18 and TRBJ2-1; 8 bases agree with TRBD1. Trimming cost V 8 bases and J 7 bases; bases outside gene matches: 13. Germline CDR1 reads KGHSH; CDR2 reads LQKENI. The CDR3 is 15 residues long. DNA of the CDR3: TGTGCCAGCCAACCGCCGCGCAGGGGGCTTAATGAGCAGTTCTTC. Residues: CASQPPRRGLNEQFF. Based on the CDR3 plus reference TRBV18 and TRBJ2-1, the full variable domain is NAGVMQNPRHLVRRRGQEARLRCSPMKGHSHVYWYRQLPEEGLKFMVYLQKENIIDESGMPKERFSAEFPKEGPSILRIQQVVRGDSAAYFCASQPPRRGLNEQFFGPGTRLTVL.

This rearrangement joins TRBV5-8 to TRBJ2-1; the D is unclear. The V and J ends lost 0 bases and 4 bases respectively, with 11 bases between them. The CDR3 spans 15 residues. Germline values: CDR1 SGHTS, CDR2 YDEGEE. The chain's CDR3 is CASSLGRSFYNEQFF. The CDR3 DNA reads as TGTGCCAGCAGCTTGGGCCGGAGCTTTTACAATGAGCAGTTCTTC.

The chain combines TRBV28 with TRBJ2-2, with D uncertain. Germline V gives CDR1 MDHEN, CDR2 SYDVKM. V lost 2 bases and J 3 bases, leaving 7 bases between the germline ends. The CDR3 runs 14 residues. This CDR3 is CASSLGLYTGELFF. The CDR3 region has the DNA TGTGCCAGCAGTTTAGGGCTCTACACCGGGGAGCTGTTTTTT.

This rearrangement joins TRBV6-6 to TRBJ1-2, with D perhaps TRBD1 (5 bases). This CDR3 region has 15 residues. CDR1 and CDR2 (germline): MNHNY, SVGAGI (reference sequence). The V gene lost 4 bases and the J gene lost 6 bases, with 18 bases spanning the gap. CDR3 bases: TGTGCCAGCAGTTTGGGGCAGGGTGTCCCGGATGGCTACACCTTC. This translates into CASSLGQGVPDGYTF.

This sequence joins TRBV7-9 and TRBJ2-1; TRBD2 matches at 10 bases. With V trimmed by 4 bases and J by 7 bases, 4 bases remained unmatched. Germline V gene lookup returns CDR1 SEHNR and CDR2 FQNEAQ (reference sequence). The CDR3 is 14 amino acids. The CDR3 DNA sequence: TGTGCCAGCAGCTACACTAGCGGGACGAATGAGCAGTTCTTC. Residues: CASSYTSGTNEQFF.

This clone was seen a single time. The J gene is TRBJ2-7, the V gene TRBV6-1, with D tentatively TRBD2 (7 bases). Per the germline V gene, CDR1 is MNHNS and CDR2 is SASEGT. CDR3 length equals 15 residues. Trimming left V 4 bases short and J 7 bases short, with 20 bases between. CDR3 DNA: TGTGCCAGCAGTGTAAGGGGGGGGCCGTCTTGGGAGCAGTACTTC. Its protein product is CASSVRGGPSWEQYF.

This clone was found once. V usage is TRBV2 and J usage is TRBJ2-3, with D maybe TRBD2 (6 bases). V lost 3 bases and J lost 0, with 19 bases in between. The V gene's germline CDR1 is SNHLY and CDR2 FYNNEI. The CDR3 is 18 residues long. CDR3 sequence reads: CASSDTYSGTSSTDTQYF. In DNA, the CDR3 is TGTGCCAGCAGTGATACTTACTCCGGGACTTCGAGCACAGATACGCAGTATTTT.

The chain links TRBV28 to TRBJ2-7; the D gene is possibly TRBD2 (7 bases). Trimming stripped 8 bases from V and 0 bases from J, with 17 bases between. CDR1 is MDHEN, CDR2 SYDVKM, per germline. The CDR3 contains 15 residues. The CDR3 protein is CASQRGGLHSYEQYF. The CDR3 DNA reads as TGTGCCAGCCAGAGGGGGGGACTCCACTCCTACGAGCAGTACTTC.

V usage is TRBV19 and J usage is TRBJ2-5, with TRBD2 matching over 8 bases. Germline CDR1 LNHDA, CDR2 SQIVND (reference sequence). The junction had 5 bases not matched to a gene; V was cut back by 0 bases and J by 5 bases. The CDR3 runs to 15 residues. The CDR3 here is CASSIDRGGRETQYF. Written as DNA, the CDR3 is TGTGCCAGTAGTATAGATCGGGGGGGGAGGGAGACCCAGTACTTC.

CDR3 bases: TGTGCCAGCTCACCAGTAACAGGGAGCACAGATACGCAGTATTTT. It yields the protein CASSPVTGSTDTQYF. This rearrangement joins TRBV18 to TRBJ2-3, with a possible D match to TRBD1 (6 bases). CDR3 length: 15 residues. Germline CDR1 reads KGHSH; CDR2 reads LQKENI. The V and J ends lost 2 bases and 0 bases respectively, with 9 bases between them.

The chain uses TRBV27 and TRBJ2-3; D is unclear. Trimming stripped 6 bases from V and 2 bases from J, with 6 bases between. The CDR3 spans 12 residues. Germline-derived CDR1 and CDR2 are MNHEY and SMNVEV (reference sequence). CDR3 sequence reads: CASSLLTDTQYF. The CDR3 bases are TGTGCCAGCAGCCTTCTCACAGATACGCAGTATTTT.

The V and J genes are TRBV5-1 and TRBJ1-4, with TRBD1 matching 7 bases. V lost 3 bases to trimming and J lost 6 bases; unmatched junction nucleotides: 5. CDR3 size: 14 residues. Germline values: CDR1 SGHRS, CDR2 YFSETQ. This chain's CDR3 is CASSWDSFDEKLFF. CDR3 in DNA: TGCGCCAGCAGCTGGGACAGTTTCGATGAAAAACTGTTTTTT.

The chain links TRBV7-7 to TRBJ2-2, with D uncertain. With 5 bases removed from V and 4 bases from J, the gap between germline ends came to 11 bases. The CDR3 consists of 14 residues. Germline V gene data show CDR1 as SSHAT and CDR2 as FNYEAQ (reference sequence). This CDR3 is CASSPLSTTGELFF. CDR3 DNA sequence: TGTGCCAGCAGCCCCCTAAGCACCACCGGGGAGCTGTTTTTT.

The chain uses TRBV7-9 and TRBJ2-3; 7 bases align to TRBD2. CDR1 is SEHNR and CDR2 is FQNEAQ in the germline V gene (reference sequence). There are 17 residues in the CDR3. V gave up 2 bases and J gave up 2 bases; unmatched junction bases: 10. The DNA for the CDR3 is TGTGCCAGCAGCTTAACGGCGGGAGTTCTTTTCACAGATACGCAGTATTTT. Its translation is CASSLTAGVLFTDTQYF.

This chain joins TRBV5-4 and TRBJ2-3; 7 nucleotides align to TRBD2. The germline V gene encodes CDR1 SGHNT and CDR2 YYREEE (reference sequence). V dropped 6 bases and J dropped 4; count of bases not matched to a gene: 11. The CDR3 covers 15 residues. The CDR3 sequence is CASTPSTRGADTQYF. CDR3 DNA sequence: TGTGCCAGCACCCCGTCGACCCGGGGGGCAGATACGCAGTATTTT.

The chain carries TRBV7-8 and TRBJ1-4, with TRBD1 identical over 8 bases. The CDR3 is made up of 15 amino acids. Germline-derived CDR1 and CDR2 are SGHVS and FQNEAQ. The V and J ends lost 5 bases and 7 bases, in that order; junction bases with no gene match: 9. The CDR3 region is CASSTTGGTAEKLFF. The CDR3 DNA sequence: TGTGCCAGCAGCACCACAGGGGGGACGGCTGAAAAACTGTTTTTT.

This chain joins TRBV9 and TRBJ2-3, with D tentatively TRBD2 (5 bases). The germline V gene has CDR1 SGDLS and CDR2 YYNGEE. The CDR3 has 16 residues. Deletions cut 0 bases from V and 2 bases from J, with 13 bases between. The CDR3 nucleotides are TGTGCCAGCAGCGTAGGACCTTGGAGGCCCACAGATACGCAGTATTTT. The encoded protein is CASSVGPWRPTDTQYF.